The TCR beta chain under discussion was sequenced for a study of tumor-infiltrating lymphocytes in primary liver carcinoma. The authors made TCR beta cDNA from around 500 ng total RNA with a constant-region primer. Each TCR beta library was derived from three nested multiplex PCR rounds that employed slightly modified ARM-PCR. The two initial PCR rounds, roughly 11 cycles each, used TRBV1-TRBV30 forward and C-beta reverse primers. TCRdb fed the multiplex PCR reads into MiXCR, producing one record per CDR3 protein. The data contain about 180,000 distinct CDR3 sequences, 50% to 75% of them singletons. Trimming cost V 2 bases and J 2 bases, with 4 bases left between them. Germline CDR1 MDHEN, CDR2 SYDVKM. This CDR3 has 13 amino acids. For blood RNA, unsorted whole blood served as the source, and germline DNA was extracted too. About 4 milliliters of peripheral blood were drawn presurgically.

This receptor was obtained from a man in his forties or fifties with primary liver carcinoma and hepatitis B virus infection. The rearrangement links TRBV28 to TRBJ1-5; D uncertain. Sequences were obtained from peripheral blood. This CDR3 is CASSLVGNQPQHF. For the CDR3, the DNA is TGTGCCAGCAGTTTAGTCGGCAATCAGCCCCAGCATTTT.